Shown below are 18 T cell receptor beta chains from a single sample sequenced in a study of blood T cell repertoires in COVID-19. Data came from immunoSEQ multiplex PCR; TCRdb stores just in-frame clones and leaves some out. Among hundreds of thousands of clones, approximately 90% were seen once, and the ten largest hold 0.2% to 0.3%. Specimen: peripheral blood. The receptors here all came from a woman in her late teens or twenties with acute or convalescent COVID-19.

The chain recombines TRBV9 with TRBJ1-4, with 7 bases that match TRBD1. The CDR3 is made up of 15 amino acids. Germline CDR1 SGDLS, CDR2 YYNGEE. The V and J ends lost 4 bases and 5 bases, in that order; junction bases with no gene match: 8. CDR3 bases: TGTGCCAGCAGCCCTCGACAGGGTTTAAATGAAAAACTGTTTTTT. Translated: CASSPRQGLNEKLFF.

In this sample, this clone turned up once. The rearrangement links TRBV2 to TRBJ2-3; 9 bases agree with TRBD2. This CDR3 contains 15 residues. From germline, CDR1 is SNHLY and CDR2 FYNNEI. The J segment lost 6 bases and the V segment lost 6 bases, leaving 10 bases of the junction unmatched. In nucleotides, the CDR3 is TGTGCCAGCAGACCGGGACTAGCTGGAGGGGATACGCAGTATTTT. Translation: CASRPGLAGGDTQYF.

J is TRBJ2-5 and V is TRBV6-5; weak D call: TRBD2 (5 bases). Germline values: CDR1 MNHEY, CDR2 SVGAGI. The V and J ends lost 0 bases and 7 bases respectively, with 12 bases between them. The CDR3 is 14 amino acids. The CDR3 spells CASSYSINRGTQYF. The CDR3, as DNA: TGTGCCAGCAGTTACTCGATCAATCGGGGGACCCAGTACTTC.

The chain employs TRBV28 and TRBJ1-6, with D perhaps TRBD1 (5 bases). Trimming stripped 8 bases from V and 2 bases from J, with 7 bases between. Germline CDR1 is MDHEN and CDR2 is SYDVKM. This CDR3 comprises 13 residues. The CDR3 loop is CASRGAYNSPLHF. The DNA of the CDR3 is TGTGCCAGCCGGGGGGCCTATAATTCACCCCTCCACTTT.

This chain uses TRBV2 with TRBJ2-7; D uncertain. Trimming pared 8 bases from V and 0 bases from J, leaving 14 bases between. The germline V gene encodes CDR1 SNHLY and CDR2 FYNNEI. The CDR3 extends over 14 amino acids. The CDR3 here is CASGRVLISYEQYF. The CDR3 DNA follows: TGTGCCAGCGGCCGGGTCCTCATCTCCTACGAGCAGTACTTC.

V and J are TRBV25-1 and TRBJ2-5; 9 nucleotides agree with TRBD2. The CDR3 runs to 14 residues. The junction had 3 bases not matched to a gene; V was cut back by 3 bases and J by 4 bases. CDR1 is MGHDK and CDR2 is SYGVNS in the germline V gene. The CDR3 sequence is CASSDAGGLETQYF. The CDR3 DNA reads TGTGCCAGCAGTGATGCGGGGGGGTTAGAGACCCAGTACTTC.

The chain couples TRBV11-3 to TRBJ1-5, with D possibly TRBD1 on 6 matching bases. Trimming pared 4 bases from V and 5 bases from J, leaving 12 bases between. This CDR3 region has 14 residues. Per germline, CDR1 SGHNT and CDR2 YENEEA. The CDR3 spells CASSSVQGDQPQHF. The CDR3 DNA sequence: TGTGCCAGCAGCTCGGTACAGGGAGATCAGCCCCAGCATTTT.

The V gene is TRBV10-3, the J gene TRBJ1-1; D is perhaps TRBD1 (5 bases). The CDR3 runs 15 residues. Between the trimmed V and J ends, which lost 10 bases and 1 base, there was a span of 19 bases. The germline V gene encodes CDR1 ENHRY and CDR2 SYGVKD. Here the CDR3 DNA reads TGTGCCACGCTCCCCTGGGGGGAGAGGAACACTGAAGCTTTCTTT. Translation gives CATLPWGERNTEAFF.

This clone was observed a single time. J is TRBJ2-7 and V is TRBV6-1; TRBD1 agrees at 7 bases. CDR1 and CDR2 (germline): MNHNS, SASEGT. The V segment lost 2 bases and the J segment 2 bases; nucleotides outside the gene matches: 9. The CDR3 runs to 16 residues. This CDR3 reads CASSEFQGQATYEQYF. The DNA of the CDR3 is TGTGCCAGCAGTGAATTCCAAGGACAGGCCACCTACGAGCAGTACTTC.

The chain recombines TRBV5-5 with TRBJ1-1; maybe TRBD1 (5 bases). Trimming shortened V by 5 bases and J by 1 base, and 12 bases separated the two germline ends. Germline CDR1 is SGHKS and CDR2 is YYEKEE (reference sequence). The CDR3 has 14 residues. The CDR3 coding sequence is TGTGCCAGCAGGGCCGGGGGACCGAACACTGAAGCTTTCTTT. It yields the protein CASRAGGPNTEAFF.

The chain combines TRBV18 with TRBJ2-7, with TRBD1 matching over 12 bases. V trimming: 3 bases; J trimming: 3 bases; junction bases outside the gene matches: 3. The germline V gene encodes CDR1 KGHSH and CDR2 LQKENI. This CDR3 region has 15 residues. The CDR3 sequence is CASSPGQGALYEQYF. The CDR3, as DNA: TGTGCCAGCTCACCGGGACAGGGGGCTCTCTACGAGCAGTACTTC.

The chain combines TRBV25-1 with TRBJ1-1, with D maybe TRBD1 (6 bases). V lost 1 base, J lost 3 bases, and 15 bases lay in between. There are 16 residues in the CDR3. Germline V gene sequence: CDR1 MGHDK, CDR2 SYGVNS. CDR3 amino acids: CASSESGGQTHTEAFF. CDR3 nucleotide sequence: TGTGCCAGCAGTGAATCGGGCGGACAGACGCACACTGAAGCTTTCTTT.

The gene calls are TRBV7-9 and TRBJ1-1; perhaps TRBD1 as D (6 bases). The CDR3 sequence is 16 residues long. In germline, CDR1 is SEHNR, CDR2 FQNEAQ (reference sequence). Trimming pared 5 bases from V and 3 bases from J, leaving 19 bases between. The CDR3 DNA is TGTGCCAGCAGCCCTTCCATGGCGACAGGCTACACTGAAGCTTTCTTT. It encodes CASSPSMATGYTEAFF.

The CDR3, as DNA: TGTGCCAGCAGCCCCAGGGTGCCTAATGAAAAACTGTTTTTT. Its protein is CASSPRVPNEKLFF. The rearrangement uses TRBV7-6 and TRBJ1-4; D may be TRBD1 (5 bases). This CDR3 is 14 amino acids long. Germline V gene sequence: CDR1 SGHVS, CDR2 FNYEAQ. Trimming pared 5 bases from V and 3 bases from J, leaving 10 bases between.

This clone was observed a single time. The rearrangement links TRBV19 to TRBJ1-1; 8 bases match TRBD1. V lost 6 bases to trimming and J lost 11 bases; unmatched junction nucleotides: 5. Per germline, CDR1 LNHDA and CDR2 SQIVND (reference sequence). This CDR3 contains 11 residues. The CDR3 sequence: CASSGQGTAFF. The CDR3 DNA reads TGTGCCAGTAGCGGACAGGGTACCGCTTTCTTT.

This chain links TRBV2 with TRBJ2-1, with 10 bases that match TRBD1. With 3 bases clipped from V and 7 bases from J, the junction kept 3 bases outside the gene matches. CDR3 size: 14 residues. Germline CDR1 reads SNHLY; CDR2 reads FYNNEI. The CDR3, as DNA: TGTGCCAGCAGTGACTGGACAGGGGGGAATGAGCAGTTCTTC. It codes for CASSDWTGGNEQFF.

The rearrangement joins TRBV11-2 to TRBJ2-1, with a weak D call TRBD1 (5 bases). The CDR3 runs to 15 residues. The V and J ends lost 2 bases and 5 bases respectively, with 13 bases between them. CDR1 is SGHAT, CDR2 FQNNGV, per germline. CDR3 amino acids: CASSLMSQGNNEQFF. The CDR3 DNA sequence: TGTGCCAGCAGCTTAATGAGTCAGGGTAACAATGAGCAGTTCTTC. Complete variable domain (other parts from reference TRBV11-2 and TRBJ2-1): EAGVAQSPRYKIIEKRQSVAFWCNPISGHATLYWYQQILGQGPKLLIQFQNNGVVDDSQLPKDRFSAERLKGVDSTLKIQPAKLEDSAVYLCASSLMSQGNNEQFFGPGTRLTVL.

The CDR3 sequence: CASSLEANTGELFF. CDR3 DNA sequence: TGTGCCAGCAGTTTAGAAGCAAACACCGGGGAGCTGTTTTTT. The chain carries TRBV27 and TRBJ2-2; D uncertain. Germline CDR1 MNHEY, CDR2 SMNVEV (reference sequence). CDR3 length: 14 residues. The ends were cut back, 2 bases at V and 2 bases at J, with 6 bases in the middle.